This is a list of T cell receptor beta chains from one sample in a study of glioma-infiltrating T cells after dendritic cell vaccination. Profiling relied on immunoSEQ multiplex PCR, and the TCRdb table lists in-frame clones only, not all of them. There are about 38,000 clones in the sample; approximately 84% occur only once, and less than 8.5% lies in the top ten. The sample was blood, taken before dendritic cell vaccination. Receptors were obtained from a human donor with glioblastoma. Each CDR3 is given with its conserved first and last residue. The D gene is left open where the match is weak. Size values are once, few and many counts, or a class for expanded clones, and some rows have none.

j_call | v_call | clone_size | d_call | cdr3_aa | cdr3_nt
TRBJ2-3 | TRBV6-5 | once | . | CASSPLRYGGDTQYF | TGTGCCAGCAGTCCGCTTCGGTACGGCGGAGATACGCAGTATTTT
TRBJ2-1 | TRBV2 | . | TRBD2 | CARGRTSGGVNEQFF | TGTGCCAGAGGTCGGACTAGCGGGGGGGTGAATGAGCAGTTCTTC
TRBJ1-2 | TRBV4-3 | . | . | CASSQVLGDGYTF | TGCGCCAGCAGCCAAGTATTGGGAGATGGCTACACCTTC
TRBJ2-3 | TRBV7-7 | . | TRBD1 | CASSPLTGAPDTQYF | TGTGCTAGCAGCCCACTAACAGGGGCCCCAGATACGCAGTATTTT
TRBJ1-4 | TRBV6-6 | . | TRBD1 | CASSYLGTGNEKLFF | TGTGCCAGCAGTTACTTGGGGACAGGGAATGAAAAACTGTTTTTT
TRBJ2-5 | TRBV15 | . | . | CATRQPGGETQYF | TGTGCCACCAGGCAGCCAGGAGGGGAGACCCAGTACTTC
TRBJ1-2 | TRBV6-5 | . | . | CASSARQETRYTF | TGTGCCAGCAGTGCCAGACAGGAGACTCGCTACACCTTC
TRBJ1-1 | TRBV7-2 | . | TRBD1 | CASSQYRGRGAFF | TGTGCCAGCAGCCAGTACAGGGGGCGCGGGGCTTTCTTT
TRBJ2-2 | TRBV6-6 | . | . | CASSYHDNPGELFF | TGTGCCAGCAGTTACCACGACAATCCCGGGGAGCTGTTTTTT
TRBJ1-3 | TRBV30 | . | . | CAWSVHPGSNSGNTIYF | TGTGCCTGGAGTGTACATCCGGGGTCCAACTCTGGAAACACCATATATTTT
TRBJ1-3 | TRBV29-1 | . | TRBD1 | CSVRQGGSGNTIYF | TGCAGCGTACGACAGGGTGGCTCTGGAAACACCATATATTTT
TRBJ2-7 | TRBV4-2 | . | TRBD1 | CASSQYRGDRRLEQYF | TGTGCCAGCAGCCAATACAGGGGGGATCGGAGGCTCGAGCAGTACTTC
TRBJ1-4 | TRBV7-8 | once | . | CASSSSTNEKLFF | TGTGCCAGCAGCTCTTCAACTAATGAAAAACTGTTTTTT
TRBJ1-1 | TRBV30 | . | TRBD1 | CAWDGQGNTEAFF | TGTGCCTGGGATGGACAGGGGAACACTGAAGCTTTCTTT
TRBJ1-1 | TRBV7-8 | . | TRBD1 | CASSLGQGVFVNTEAFF | TGTGCCAGCAGCTTAGGACAGGGGGTCTTCGTGAACACTGAAGCTTTCTTT
TRBJ1-3 | TRBV5-4 | . | . | CASSLGFRGGNTIYF | TGTGCCAGCAGCTTAGGTTTCAGGGGAGGAAACACCATATATTTT
TRBJ2-1 | TRBV10-3 | . | TRBD1 | CAISVPGQYNEQFF | TGTGCCATCAGCGTCCCGGGACAGTATAATGAGCAGTTCTTC
TRBJ2-3 | TRBV4-1 | . | TRBD2 | CASSPRGSGGADTQYF | TGCGCCAGCAGCCCACGGGGTAGCGGGGGAGCAGATACGCAGTATTTT
TRBJ1-2 | TRBV2 | few | TRBD1 | CASSESGTAYGYTF | TGTGCCAGCAGTGAATCAGGGACAGCCTATGGCTACACCTTC
TRBJ2-5 | TRBV30 | . | TRBD1 | CAWAPDRGETQYF | TGTGCCTGGGCCCCAGACAGGGGAGAGACCCAGTACTTC
TRBJ1-6 | TRBV5-4 | . | . | CASSLWGGNSPLHF | TGTGCCAGCAGCTTGTGGGGAGGTAATTCACCCCTCCACTTT
TRBJ2-3 | TRBV19 | . | TRBD2 | CASSMRTSGGPDTQYF | TGTGCCAGTAGTATGCGGACTAGCGGGGGCCCAGATACGCAGTATTTT
TRBJ1-1 | TRBV10-2 | . | TRBD1 | CASVGQGNTEAFF | TGCGCCAGCGTGGGACAGGGGAACACTGAAGCTTTCTTT
TRBJ2-7 | TRBV19 | . | . | CASSLTEGAYEQYF | TGTGCCAGTAGCCTTACAGAAGGGGCCTACGAGCAGTACTTC
TRBJ1-6 | TRBV6-4 | . | . | CASSDQAEGSPLHF | TGTGCCAGCAGTGATCAAGCGGAAGGTTCACCCCTCCACTTT
TRBJ1-4 | TRBV7-2 | . | TRBD1 | CASSSLGTAFSEKLFF | TGTGCCAGCAGCTCCCTCGGGACAGCCTTTAGTGAAAAACTGTTTTTT
TRBJ2-3 | TRBV21-1 | few | . | CASSAAGLDTQYF | TGTGCCAGCAGCGCGGCCGGGTTAGATACGCAGTATTTT
TRBJ2-7 | TRBV27 | . | . | CASSPPWGRGHSFFEQYF | TGTGCCAGCAGTCCCCCCTGGGGCCGGGGACATAGTTTTTTCGAGCAGTACTTC
TRBJ1-1 | TRBV7-9 | . | . | CASSLGQGSLRNTEAFF | TGTGCCAGCAGCTTAGGGCAGGGGTCTCTCCGGAACACTGAAGCTTTCTTT
TRBJ2-5 | TRBV27 | . | TRBD2 | CASSSSGWLAVIQETQYF | TGTGCCAGCAGTTCCTCAGGGTGGCTAGCGGTTATCCAAGAGACCCAGTACTTC
TRBJ1-2 | TRBV27 | . | TRBD1 | CASRLSGTGAFNYGYTF | TGTGCCAGCAGACTTTCCGGGACAGGCGCTTTTAACTATGGCTACACCTTC
TRBJ1-5 | TRBV18 | . | TRBD1 | CASSPGQGANQPQHF | TGTGCCAGCTCACCGGGACAGGGGGCGAATCAGCCCCAGCATTTT
TRBJ1-1 | TRBV5-4 | . | . | CASSLGGRMNTEAFF | TGTGCCAGCAGCTTGGGCGGGCGGATGAACACTGAAGCTTTCTTT
TRBJ2-5 | TRBV28 | . | . | CASSFTGMGETQYF | TGTGCCAGCAGTTTCACCGGGATGGGAGAGACCCAGTACTTC
TRBJ2-2 | TRBV11-2 | once | . | CASSLTRGPAGELFF | TGTGCCAGCAGCTTAACCCGGGGTCCCGCCGGGGAGCTGTTTTTT